These 14 T cell receptor beta chains share one sample of origin, sequenced in a study of T-cell reconstitution after alpha-beta-depleted transplantation in children. TCRbeta library preparation incorporated unique molecular identifiers. TCRdb re-analysed the PCR reads in MiXCR, keeping a single row per CDR3 protein. The table has around 440,000 distinct CDR3 sequences, roughly a tenth seen once. The sequences come from PBMCs, collected before TCRalphabeta/CD19-depleted stem cell transplant. These receptors were collected from a child aged 2 to 10 with inherited bone marrow failure, due to receive a stem cell transplant.

This clonotype was counted at least ten times. J is TRBJ1-1 and V is TRBV5-6; D might be TRBD1 (5 bases). Deletions cut 4 bases from V and 6 bases from J, with 13 bases between. There are 13 residues in the CDR3. Germline V gene lookup returns CDR1 SGHDT and CDR2 YYEEEE. In nucleotides, the CDR3 is TGTGCCAGCAGCGTCGACAGACTCGCTGAAGCTTTCTTT. This codes for CASSVDRLAEAFF.

This clonotype was observed at least ten times. V gene TRBV5-4 combines with J gene TRBJ2-3; D is unresolved. CDR1 is SGHNT and CDR2 is YYREEE in the germline V gene (reference sequence). CDR3 length equals 14 residues. The germline V and J ends were trimmed by 4 bases and 2 bases, with 11 bases remaining between them. The CDR3, as DNA: TGTGCCAGCAGCCCTGTTCGGATCACAGATACGCAGTATTTT. Protein sequence: CASSPVRITDTQYF.

The sample holds many counts of this clonotype. The chain is built from TRBV7-3 and TRBJ1-1; tentative D call: TRBD1 (6 bases). The CDR3 is made up of 21 amino acids. The ends were cut back, 5 bases at V and 7 bases at J, with 38 bases in the middle. CDR1 and CDR2 (germline): SGHTA, FQGTGA. DNA for the CDR3: TGTGCCAGCAGCCCGTTCCGTTTTCTTATTCCGGGCCTCGGGGGCAGTAATGAAGCTTTCTTT. Its translation is CASSPFRFLIPGLGGSNEAFF.

This clonotype was found a few times. V is TRBV7-9 and J is TRBJ2-7; TRBD1 matches at 8 bases. Germline assignment: CDR1 SEHNR and CDR2 FQNEAQ (reference sequence). V lost 4 bases, J lost 3 bases, and 5 bases stayed unmatched. CDR3 size: 14 residues. CDR3 bases: TGTGCCAGCAGCTCGACAGGGGAGGACTACGAGCAGTACTTC. Its translation is CASSSTGEDYEQYF. Full variable domain (remainder filled in from reference TRBV7-9 and TRBJ2-7): DTGVSQNPRHKITKRGQNVTFRCDPISEHNRLYWYRQTLGQGPEFLTYFQNEAQLEKSRLLSDRFSAERPKGSFSTLEIQRTEQGDSAMYLCASSSTGEDYEQYFGPGTRLTVT.

This clonotype came up many times. V is TRBV5-4 and J is TRBJ1-1; a weak D match, TRBD1 (6 bases). The CDR3 length is 15 residues. The ends were cut back, 4 bases at V and 4 bases at J, with 17 bases in the middle. Per the germline V gene, CDR1 is SGHNT and CDR2 is YYREEE (reference sequence). In DNA, the CDR3 is TGTGCCAGCAGCCCGGAAGGGGGATTGGTCACTGAAGCTTTCTTT. The encoded protein is CASSPEGGLVTEAFF.

This clonotype was recorded only once. The chain recombines TRBV5-1 with TRBJ2-1, with D maybe TRBD1 (6 bases). This CDR3 comprises 17 residues. Germline V CDR1 and CDR2: SGHRS, YFSETQ. Trimming stripped 0 bases from V and 4 bases from J, with 17 bases between. CDR3 loop: CASSLGGWGPPYNEQFF. The CDR3 DNA is TGCGCCAGCAGCTTGGGTGGTTGGGGGCCCCCATACAATGAGCAGTTCTTC. Supplemented by reference TRBV5-1 and TRBJ2-1, the full variable domain reads KAGVTQTPRYLIKTRGQQVTLSCSPISGHRSVSWYQQTPGQGLQFLFEYFSETQRNKGNFPGRFSGRQFSNSRSEMNVSTLELGDSALYLCASSLGGWGPPYNEQFFGPGTRLTVL.

The J gene is TRBJ2-7, the V gene TRBV5-1, with 13 bases lining up with TRBD2. J was trimmed by 4 bases and V by 3 bases; bases with no gene match: 4. The CDR3 is 15 amino acids. The germline V gene has CDR1 SGHRS and CDR2 YFSETQ. The CDR3 reads CASSWTSGSWYEQYF. The DNA for the CDR3 is TGCGCCAGCAGCTGGACTAGCGGGAGTTGGTACGAGCAGTACTTC.

This clonotype was recorded at least ten times. V and J are TRBV5-5 and TRBJ1-5, with D uncertain. The CDR3 spans 14 residues. Germline V gene lookup returns CDR1 SGHKS and CDR2 YYEKEE (reference sequence). The germline V and J ends were trimmed by 3 bases and 0 bases, with 7 bases remaining between them. The CDR3 nucleotides are TGTGCCAGCAGCTCCGGGTCTAGCAATCAGCCCCAGCATTTT. As protein: CASSSGSSNQPQHF.

This clonotype showed up many times. The chain uses TRBV20-1 and TRBJ2-1; 9 positions agree with TRBD2. The CDR3 has 16 residues. V was pared by 1 base and J by 0 bases, with 4 bases of the junction left unmatched. Germline CDR1 and CDR2: DFQATT and SNEGSKA (reference sequence). The CDR3 loop reads CSARVGSGSSYNEQFF. In DNA, the CDR3 is TGCAGTGCTAGAGTAGGTAGCGGGAGCTCCTACAATGAGCAGTTCTTC.

With regard to this clonotype: A single base separates this from a much larger clone, so it may be a read error. The J gene is TRBJ2-1, the V gene TRBV29-1; tentative D call: TRBD2 (5 bases). This CDR3 contains 12 residues. Germline-derived CDR1 and CDR2 are SQVTM and ANQGSEA. CDR3 DNA sequence: TGCAGCGTCACTAGAAGTTACAATGAGCGGTTCTTC. This gives the protein CSVTRSYNERFF.

The chain joins TRBV12-3 or TRBV12-4 to TRBJ2-7; 10 nucleotides line up with TRBD2. V was pared by 2 bases and J by 5 bases, with 9 bases of the junction left unmatched. The CDR3 runs 16 residues. Written as DNA, the CDR3 is TGTGCCAGCAGTTTACGTACTAGCGGGAAGAGGAACGAGCAGTACTTC. Amino acids: CASSLRTSGKRNEQYF.

Many counts were recorded for this clonotype. The chain links TRBV4-2 to TRBJ2-5; 10 bases match TRBD2. V lost 2 bases to trimming and J lost 7 bases; unmatched junction nucleotides: 10. The CDR3 is 16 amino acids. Germline V gives CDR1 LGHNA, CDR2 YNFKEQ. The CDR3 spells CASSQIAGGQEATQYF. The CDR3 DNA sequence: TGTGCCAGCAGCCAAATAGCGGGAGGACAAGAAGCGACCCAGTACTTC.

The rearrangement joins TRBV5-4 to TRBJ2-3; a weak D match, TRBD2 (5 bases). This CDR3 spans 13 amino acids. CDR1 is SGHNT, CDR2 YYREEE, per germline (reference sequence). V was clipped by 4 bases and J by 4 bases, with 10 bases between them. CDR3 residues: CASSPGLADTQYF. For the CDR3, the DNA is TGTGCCAGCAGCCCGGGATTAGCAGATACGCAGTATTTT.

This clonotype was detected many times. The chain recombines TRBV4-3 with TRBJ1-2; D is uncertain. This CDR3 region has 14 residues. V gave up 1 base and J gave up 0 bases, with 6 bases separating them. CDR1 LGHNA and CDR2 YSLEER come from the germline V gene. CDR3 DNA sequence: TGCGCCAGCAGCCAAGGGCCGGCTAACTATGGCTACACCTTC. Its translation is CASSQGPANYGYTF.